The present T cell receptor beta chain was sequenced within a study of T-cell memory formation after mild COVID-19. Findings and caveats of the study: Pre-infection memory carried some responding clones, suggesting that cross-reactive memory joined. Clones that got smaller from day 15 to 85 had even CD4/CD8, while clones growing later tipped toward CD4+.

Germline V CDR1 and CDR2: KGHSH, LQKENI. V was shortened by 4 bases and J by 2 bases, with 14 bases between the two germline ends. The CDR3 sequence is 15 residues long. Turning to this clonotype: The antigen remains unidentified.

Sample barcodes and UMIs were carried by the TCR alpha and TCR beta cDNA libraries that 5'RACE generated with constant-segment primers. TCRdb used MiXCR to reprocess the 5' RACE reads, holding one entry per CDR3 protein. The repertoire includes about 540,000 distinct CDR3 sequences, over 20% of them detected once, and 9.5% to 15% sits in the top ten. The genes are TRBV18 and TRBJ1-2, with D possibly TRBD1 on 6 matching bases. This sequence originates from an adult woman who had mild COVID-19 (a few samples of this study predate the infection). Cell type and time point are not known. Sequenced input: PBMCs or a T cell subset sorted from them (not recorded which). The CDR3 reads CASSQTTGTNYGYTF. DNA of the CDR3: TGTGCCAGCTCACAAACGACAGGCACCAACTATGGCTACACCTTC. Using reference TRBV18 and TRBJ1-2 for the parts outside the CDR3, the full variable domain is NAGVMQNPRHLVRRRGQEARLRCSPMKGHSHVYWYRQLPEEGLKFMVYLQKENIIDESGMPKERFSAEFPKEGPSILRIQQVVRGDSAAYFCASSQTTGTNYGYTFGSGTRLTVV.